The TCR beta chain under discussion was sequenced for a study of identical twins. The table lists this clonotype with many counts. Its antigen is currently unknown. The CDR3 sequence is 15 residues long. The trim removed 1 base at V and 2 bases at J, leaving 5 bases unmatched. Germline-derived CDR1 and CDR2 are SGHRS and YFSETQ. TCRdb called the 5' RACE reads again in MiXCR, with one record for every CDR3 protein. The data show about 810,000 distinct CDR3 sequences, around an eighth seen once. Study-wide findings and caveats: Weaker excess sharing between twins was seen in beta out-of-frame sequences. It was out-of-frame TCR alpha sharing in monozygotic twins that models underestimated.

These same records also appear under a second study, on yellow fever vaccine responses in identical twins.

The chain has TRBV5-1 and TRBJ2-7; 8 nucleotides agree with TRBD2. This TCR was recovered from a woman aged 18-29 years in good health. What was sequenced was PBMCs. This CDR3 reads CASSLIAGGPYEQYF. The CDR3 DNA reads TGCGCCAGCAGCTTGATCGCGGGAGGACCCTACGAGCAGTACTTC.